These 23 T cell receptor beta chains were all obtained from the same sample, sequenced in a study of technical replicates of blood from a handful of donors. The method was immunoSEQ multiplex PCR; TCRdb's version includes in-frame clones alone and lacks a portion of them. The sample holds 60,000 to 90,000 clones, around 97% seen once. The sequencing sample was made of T cells isolated from PBMCs. The receptors here all came from a human donor in good health.

This chain uses TRBV11-3 with TRBJ2-7, with TRBD1 identical over 8 bases. Germline V gives CDR1 SGHNT, CDR2 YENEEA. The CDR3 runs to 17 residues. V lost 1 base and J lost 0; bases outside the gene matches: 8. CDR3 sequence reads: CASSLVGGQASSYEQYF. For the CDR3, the DNA is TGTGCCAGCAGCTTAGTAGGGGGACAGGCGAGCTCCTACGAGCAGTACTTC.

This rearrangement joins TRBV6-1 to TRBJ1-6; D uncertain. The germline V and J ends were trimmed by 4 bases and 3 bases, with 13 bases remaining between them. The CDR3 contains 16 residues. The V gene's germline CDR1 is MNHNS and CDR2 SASEGT. DNA for the CDR3: TGTGCCAGCAGTGGTCAAGACGGGGTCTATAATTCACCCCTCCACTTT. Protein sequence: CASSGQDGVYNSPLHF.

CDR3 residues: CASSPLNGMGSYEQYF. The DNA of the CDR3 is TGTGCCAGCTCACCTTTAAACGGGATGGGGTCCTACGAGCAGTACTTC. The chain joins TRBV18 to TRBJ2-7; D possibly corresponds to TRBD2 (5 bases). V dropped 3 bases and J dropped 1 base, with 16 bases sitting between them. CDR3 length: 16 amino acids. The germline gives CDR1 KGHSH, CDR2 LQKENI.

The chain employs TRBV30 and TRBJ1-2; perhaps TRBD1 as D (6 bases). The ends were cut back, 1 base at V and 2 bases at J, with 8 bases in the middle. CDR1 GTSNPN and CDR2 SVGIG come from the germline V gene (reference sequence). CDR3 length: 13 amino acids. The CDR3 reads CAWSGTVNYGYTF. CDR3 bases: TGTGCCTGGAGTGGGACAGTCAACTATGGCTACACCTTC.

This chain uses TRBV29-1 with TRBJ2-5; D is possibly TRBD2 (7 bases). V lost 6 bases and J lost 1, with 18 bases in between. This CDR3 region has 15 residues. Germline V gene data show CDR1 as SQVTM and CDR2 as ANQGSEA. This chain's CDR3 is CSVGGPGQIQETQYF. The DNA for the CDR3 is TGCAGCGTGGGGGGGCCCGGACAGATCCAAGAGACCCAGTACTTC.

This clone was seen once. The rearrangement uses TRBV2 and TRBJ1-1; D uncertain. This CDR3 has 14 amino acids. V gave up 1 base and J gave up 2 bases, with 8 bases separating them. Germline V gene lookup returns CDR1 SNHLY and CDR2 FYNNEI. CDR3 in DNA: TGTGCCAGCAGTGAAGGGCGGTCTAACACTGAAGCTTTCTTT. It translates to CASSEGRSNTEAFF.

The chain links TRBV7-8 to TRBJ2-1, with D maybe TRBD2 (5 bases). Germline assignment: CDR1 SGHVS and CDR2 FQNEAQ. Trimming removed 1 base from V and 4 bases from J, with 23 bases in between. This CDR3 is 19 amino acids long. The CDR3 spells CASSLDLAVKERGYNEQFF. The CDR3 nucleotides are TGTGCCAGCAGCTTAGATCTGGCAGTGAAGGAACGGGGATACAATGAGCAGTTCTTC.

CDR3 DNA: TGCGCCAGCAGGAACGACAGGGGGTGGACTGAAGCTTTCTTT. Amino acid sequence: CASRNDRGWTEAFF. J is TRBJ1-1 and V is TRBV4-1; 9 nucleotides agree with TRBD1. The V and J ends lost 6 bases and 5 bases, in that order; junction bases with no gene match: 7. The germline CDR1 and CDR2 sequences are MGHRA and YSYEKL. The CDR3 sequence is 14 residues long.

The chain couples TRBV25-1 to TRBJ1-1; 7 bases map to TRBD1. CDR3 size: 15 residues. Germline V gene lookup returns CDR1 MGHDK and CDR2 SYGVNS. J was trimmed by 1 base and V by 7 bases; bases with no gene match: 9. CDR3 sequence reads: CASKDRVVGNTEAFF. The CDR3 region has the DNA TGTGCCAGCAAAGACAGGGTAGTGGGGAACACTGAAGCTTTCTTT.

This rearrangement joins TRBV7-6 to TRBJ2-7; TRBD2 might be the D (6 bases). Germline V CDR1 and CDR2: SGHVS, FNYEAQ. Trimming removed 5 bases from V and 5 bases from J, with 16 bases in between. The CDR3 contains 14 residues. The CDR3 DNA follows: TGTGCCAGCAGCCCCCGGGACTGGCCTGACGAGCAGTACTTC. Encoded protein: CASSPRDWPDEQYF. Full variable domain (outside the CDR3, taken from reference TRBV7-6 and TRBJ2-7): GAGVSQSPRYKVTKRGQDVALRCDPISGHVSLYWYRQALGQGPEFLTYFNYEAQQDKSGLPNDRFSAERPEGSISTLTIQRTEQRDSAMYRCASSPRDWPDEQYFGPGTRLTVT.

The CDR3 nucleotides are TGTGCCAGCAGTTCGGGACAGAACTACGAGCAGTACTTC. Amino acids: CASSSGQNYEQYF. The chain carries TRBV6-1 and TRBJ2-7; 7 bases are a match to TRBD1. There are 13 residues in the CDR3. The germline V gene encodes CDR1 MNHNS and CDR2 SASEGT. V shed 5 bases and J 3 bases; nucleotides not matched to a gene: 4.

The genes are TRBV5-4 and TRBJ1-1; D is undetermined. V lost 4 bases, J lost 1 base, and 11 bases lay in between. Germline loops: CDR1 SGHNT, CDR2 YYREEE (reference sequence). The CDR3 has 14 amino acids. CDR3 amino acids: CASSPIPRNTEAFF. The DNA of the CDR3 is TGTGCCAGCAGCCCCATACCGCGGAACACTGAAGCTTTCTTT.

This chain connects TRBV5-4 to TRBJ2-7; 13 bases are a match to TRBD2. The V gene's germline CDR1 is SGHNT and CDR2 YYREEE (reference sequence). The CDR3 is made up of 16 amino acids. The J segment lost 7 bases and the V segment lost 3 bases, leaving 10 bases of the junction unmatched. CDR3 sequence reads: CASSSSSGLAGSEQYF. The CDR3 bases are TGTGCCAGCAGCTCTTCCTCGGGACTAGCGGGGAGTGAGCAGTACTTC.

This rearrangement joins TRBV6-4 to TRBJ2-2, with 7 positions matching TRBD2. The V gene's germline CDR1 is MRHNA and CDR2 SNTAGT. V shed 0 bases, J shed 1 base, and the junction held 5 bases outside the gene matches. CDR3 length equals 17 residues. The CDR3 sequence is CASSDSRLAGNTGELFF. In DNA form, the CDR3 reads TGTGCCAGCAGTGACTCCCGGTTAGCGGGGAACACCGGGGAGCTGTTTTTT.

V and J are TRBV6-1 and TRBJ2-5; D unclear. Germline loops: CDR1 MNHNS, CDR2 SASEGT. Between the trimmed V and J ends, which lost 5 bases and 4 bases, there was a span of 2 bases. This CDR3 has 10 residues. The CDR3 is CASSLETQYF. In DNA form, the CDR3 reads TGTGCCAGCAGTCTAGAGACCCAGTACTTC.

The chain joins TRBV6-5 to TRBJ2-3; D gene unclear. Germline V gives CDR1 MNHEY, CDR2 SVGAGI. The CDR3 is 11 residues long. The V end was cut by 8 bases, the J end by 2 bases, with 5 bases between. This chain's CDR3 is CASGFTDTQYF. The CDR3 bases are TGTGCCAGCGGCTTCACAGATACGCAGTATTTT.

J is TRBJ2-1 and V is TRBV7-9; D might be TRBD2 (5 bases). The germline V gene encodes CDR1 SEHNR and CDR2 FQNEAQ (reference sequence). The CDR3 is 17 residues long. V lost 1 base and J lost 2, with 15 bases in between. The CDR3 sequence is CASSLGIPLRAYNEQFF. DNA for the CDR3: TGTGCCAGCAGCTTAGGGATCCCCTTGAGGGCCTACAATGAGCAGTTCTTC.

This CDR3 reads CASSGQGTSGYTF. The CDR3, as DNA: TGTGCCAGCTCGGGACAGGGGACCTCGGGCTACACCTTC. The V gene is TRBV2, the J gene TRBJ1-2; 10 nucleotides align to TRBD1. This CDR3 contains 13 residues. The germline gives CDR1 SNHLY, CDR2 FYNNEI. V shed 8 bases and J 8 bases; nucleotides not matched to a gene: 8. The entire variable domain, with the rest obtained from reference TRBV2 and TRBJ1-2, is as follows: EPEVTQTPSHQVTQMGQEVILRCVPISNHLYFYWYRQILGQKVEFLVSFYNNEISEKSEIFDDQFSVERPDGSNFTLKIRSTKLEDSAMYFCASSGQGTSGYTFGSGTRLTVV.

CDR3 nucleotides: TGTGCCAGCTCAACAGGCGGGAGCCCTCTGAGGGAGCAGTACTTC. Translating gives CASSTGGSPLREQYF. This rearrangement joins TRBV27 to TRBJ2-7, with 7 bases that match TRBD2. Germline assignment: CDR1 MNHEY and CDR2 SMNVEV (reference sequence). V lost 8 bases, J lost 7 bases, and 17 bases stayed unmatched. This CDR3 spans 15 amino acids.

The chain is built from TRBV19 and TRBJ2-1; D perhaps matches TRBD2 (6 bases). Germline values: CDR1 LNHDA, CDR2 SQIVND (reference sequence). V dropped 9 bases and J dropped 6 bases, with 24 bases sitting between them. The CDR3 extends over 16 amino acids. Here the CDR3 reads CASSKDRLDSINEQFF. In DNA, the CDR3 is TGTGCCAGCTCCAAGGACCGACTAGACTCGATCAATGAGCAGTTCTTC.

The chain joins TRBV6-6 to TRBJ2-7; 7 positions match TRBD2. The germline V gene encodes CDR1 MNHNY and CDR2 SVGAGI (reference sequence). This CDR3 is 16 amino acids long. J was trimmed by 0 bases and V by 4 bases; bases with no gene match: 9. The CDR3, as DNA: TGTGCCAGCAGTTTACACCCTAGCGGTAGCTCCTACGAGCAGTACTTC. Encoded protein: CASSLHPSGSSYEQYF.

The chain is built from TRBV14 and TRBJ2-1; no reliable D call. V lost 4 bases and J 4 bases, leaving 5 bases between the germline ends. Germline assignment: CDR1 SGHDN and CDR2 FVKESK. The CDR3 is 12 residues long. CDR3 coding DNA: TGTGCCAGCAGCCCGTCGTACAATGAGCAGTTCTTC. Protein sequence: CASSPSYNEQFF.

V and J are TRBV4-1 and TRBJ1-5; possible D gene TRBD1, 5 bases. The CDR3 extends over 16 amino acids. Germline CDR1 is MGHRA and CDR2 is YSYEKL. The ends were cut back, 0 bases at V and 9 bases at J, with 18 bases in the middle. The CDR3 loop is CASSQEAQGGLGPQHF. CDR3 bases: TGCGCCAGCAGCCAAGAAGCCCAGGGAGGGCTAGGGCCCCAGCATTTT.